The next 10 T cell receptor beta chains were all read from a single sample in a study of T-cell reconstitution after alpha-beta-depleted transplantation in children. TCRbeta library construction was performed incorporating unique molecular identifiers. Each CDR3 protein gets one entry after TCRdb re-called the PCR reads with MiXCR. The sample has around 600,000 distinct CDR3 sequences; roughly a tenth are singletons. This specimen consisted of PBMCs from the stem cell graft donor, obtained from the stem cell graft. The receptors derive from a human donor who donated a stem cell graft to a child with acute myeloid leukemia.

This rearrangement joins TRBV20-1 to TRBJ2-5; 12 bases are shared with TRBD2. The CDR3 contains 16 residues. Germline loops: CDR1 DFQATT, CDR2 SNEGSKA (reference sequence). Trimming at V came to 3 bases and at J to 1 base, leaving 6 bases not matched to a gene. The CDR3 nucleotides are TGCAGTGCTAGCCCCGGACTAGCGGGACTCCAAGAGACCCAGTACTTC. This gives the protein CSASPGLAGLQETQYF.

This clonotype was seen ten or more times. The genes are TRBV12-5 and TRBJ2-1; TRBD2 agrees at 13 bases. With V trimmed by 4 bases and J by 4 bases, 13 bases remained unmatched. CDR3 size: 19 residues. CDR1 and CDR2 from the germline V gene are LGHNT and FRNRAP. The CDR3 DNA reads TGTGCTAGTGGTTCCCCCAGGACTAGCGGGAGAATTGGGTACAATGAGCAGTTCTTC. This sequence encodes CASGSPRTSGRIGYNEQFF.

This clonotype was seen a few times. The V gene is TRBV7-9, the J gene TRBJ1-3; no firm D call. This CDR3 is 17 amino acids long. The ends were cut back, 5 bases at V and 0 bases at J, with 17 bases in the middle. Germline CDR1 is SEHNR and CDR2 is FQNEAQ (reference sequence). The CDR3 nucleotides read TGTGCCAGCAGCCCCCGTATGGGGAAGTACTCTGGAAACACCATATATTTT. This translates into CASSPRMGKYSGNTIYF.

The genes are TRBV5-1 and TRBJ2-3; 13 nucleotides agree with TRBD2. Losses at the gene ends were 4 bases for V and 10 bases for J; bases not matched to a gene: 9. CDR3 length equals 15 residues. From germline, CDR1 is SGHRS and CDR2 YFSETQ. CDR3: CASSATSGRPQAQYF. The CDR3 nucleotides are TGCGCCAGCAGCGCGACTAGCGGGAGGCCCCAAGCGCAGTATTTT.

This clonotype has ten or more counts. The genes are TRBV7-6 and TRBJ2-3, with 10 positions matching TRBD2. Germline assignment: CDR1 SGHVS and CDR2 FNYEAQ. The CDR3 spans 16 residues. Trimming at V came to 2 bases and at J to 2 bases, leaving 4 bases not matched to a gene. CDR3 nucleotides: TGTGCCAGCAGCTTAATAGCGGGAGGCCTCACAGATACGCAGTATTTT. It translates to CASSLIAGGLTDTQYF.

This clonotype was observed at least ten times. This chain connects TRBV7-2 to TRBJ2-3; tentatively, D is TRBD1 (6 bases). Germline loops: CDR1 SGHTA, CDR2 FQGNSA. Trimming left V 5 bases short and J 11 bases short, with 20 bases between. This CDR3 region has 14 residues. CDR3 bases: TGTGCCAGCAGCGACAAAAGGGGGTCCGAACGGCAGTATTTT. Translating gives CASSDKRGSERQYF.

The CDR3 coding sequence is TGCAGCGTTGAAGCGGGACAGGGACGAACCCAGTACTTC. The encoded protein is CSVEAGQGRTQYF. The rearrangement links TRBV29-1 to TRBJ2-5; TRBD1 aligns across 9 bases. Germline CDR1 and CDR2: SQVTM and ANQGSEA. The CDR3 is 13 amino acids. Trimming took 1 base from V and 8 from J; bases not matched to a gene: 5.

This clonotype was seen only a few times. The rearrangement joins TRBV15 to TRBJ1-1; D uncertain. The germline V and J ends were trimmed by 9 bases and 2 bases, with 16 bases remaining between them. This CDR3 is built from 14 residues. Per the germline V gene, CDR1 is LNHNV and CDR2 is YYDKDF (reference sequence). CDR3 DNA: TGTGCCACGGAAAATCCCCGGGGAAACACTGAAGCTTTCTTT. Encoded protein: CATENPRGNTEAFF.

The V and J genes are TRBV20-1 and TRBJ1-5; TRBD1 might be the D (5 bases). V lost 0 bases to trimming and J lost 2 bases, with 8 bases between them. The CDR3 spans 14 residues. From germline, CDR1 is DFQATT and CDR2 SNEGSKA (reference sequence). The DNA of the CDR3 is TGCAGTGCTAGAGATCAGGGAGGCAATCAGCCCCAGCATTTT. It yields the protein CSARDQGGNQPQHF.

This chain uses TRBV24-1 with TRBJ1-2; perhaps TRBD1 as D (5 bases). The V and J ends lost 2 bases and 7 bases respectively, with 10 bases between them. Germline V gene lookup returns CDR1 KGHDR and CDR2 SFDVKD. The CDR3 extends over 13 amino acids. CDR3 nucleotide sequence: TGTGCCACCAGTGATTCAGGGTATGGTGGCTACACCTTC. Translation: CATSDSGYGGYTF.